The 2 T cell receptor beta chains given below trace back to one sample, sequenced in a study of tumor-infiltrating lymphocytes in glioblastoma multiforme. TCR beta libraries were built from RNA through three nested multiplex PCR rounds using modified ARM-PCR. TCRdb itself ran the multiplex PCR reads through MiXCR, one entry per CDR3 protein. Here the sample spans 15,000 or so distinct CDR3 sequences, approximately 71% being singletons. Source material: brain tumor tissue. These receptors originate from a male donor with glioblastoma.

Turning to this clonotype: The CDR3 does not end in the conserved phenylalanine or tryptophan, so this is likely a read error. CDR3 sequence: CSADRVDLANTGELFL. The CDR3 coding sequence is TGCAGTGCTGACAGGGTGGACCTGGCGAACACCGGGGAGCTGTTTTTA. This chain links TRBV20-1 with TRBJ2-2, with 7 bases identical to TRBD1. The germline CDR1 and CDR2 sequences are DFQATT and SNEGSKA (reference sequence). With V trimmed by 5 bases and J by 0 bases, 9 bases remained unmatched. CDR3 length: 16 amino acids.

V is TRBV11-2 and J is TRBJ2-2; 7 nucleotides match TRBD2. J gave up 11 bases and V 7 bases, and 28 bases lay outside the gene matches. There are 19 residues in the CDR3. The germline gives CDR1 SGHAT, CDR2 FQNNGV. The CDR3 DNA sequence: TGTGCCAGCACCCCCTCATTCGGCCAAGGGCTAGCGGTAAACACCGAGCTGTTTTTT. Translation: CASTPSFGQGLAVNTELFF.